The sample holds many counts of the clone carrying this TCR beta chain. Its antigen is still unknown. One entry per CDR3 protein results from TCRdb running MiXCR on the reads. The sample lists about 110,000 distinct CDR3 sequences, around 9.1% occurring once. The data derive from a study of T cell repertoires in cytomegalovirus infection. Sequencing was done on a sample of PBMCs, sequenced either directly or after in vitro stimulation (not recorded which). This TCR was recovered from a human donor in good health (CMV status not recorded). Some clones in this sample may be carry-over from other donors' samples.

The CDR3 sequence is CASSPGTGGFTF. The CDR3 DNA reads TGTGCCAGCAGCCCGGGGACAGGTGGTTTCACCTTC. The chain has TRBV7-2 and TRBJ1-2; 8 positions agree with TRBD1. The germline V gene encodes CDR1 SGHTA and CDR2 FQGNSA. The CDR3 totals 12 residues. The V segment lost 5 bases and the J segment 13 bases; nucleotides outside the gene matches: 9.